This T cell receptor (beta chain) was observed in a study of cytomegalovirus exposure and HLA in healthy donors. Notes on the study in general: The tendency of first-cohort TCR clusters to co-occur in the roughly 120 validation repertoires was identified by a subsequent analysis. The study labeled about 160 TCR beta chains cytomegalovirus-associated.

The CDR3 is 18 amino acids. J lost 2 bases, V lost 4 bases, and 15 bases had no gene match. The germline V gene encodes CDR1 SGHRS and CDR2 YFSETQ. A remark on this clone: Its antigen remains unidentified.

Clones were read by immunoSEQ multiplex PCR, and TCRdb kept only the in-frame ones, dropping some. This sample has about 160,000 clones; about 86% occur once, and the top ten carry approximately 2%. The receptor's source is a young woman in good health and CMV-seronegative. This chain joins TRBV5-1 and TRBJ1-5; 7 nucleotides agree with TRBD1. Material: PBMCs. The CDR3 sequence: CASSPSPGTAGRNQPQHF. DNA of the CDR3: TGCGCCAGCAGCCCATCTCCCGGGACAGCTGGACGCAATCAGCCCCAGCATTTT.